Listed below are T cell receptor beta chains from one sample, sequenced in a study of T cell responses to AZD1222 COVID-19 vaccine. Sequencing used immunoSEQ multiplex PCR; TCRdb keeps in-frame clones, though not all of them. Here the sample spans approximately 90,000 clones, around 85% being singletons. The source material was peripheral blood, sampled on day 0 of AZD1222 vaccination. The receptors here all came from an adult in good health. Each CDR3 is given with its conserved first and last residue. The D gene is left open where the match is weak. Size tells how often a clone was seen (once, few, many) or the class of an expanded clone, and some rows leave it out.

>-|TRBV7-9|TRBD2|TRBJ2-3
TGTGCCAGCAGCTTAGCTAGCGGGACCAGCACAGATACGCAGTATTTT
CASSLASGTSTDTQYF
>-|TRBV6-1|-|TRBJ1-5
TGTGCCAGCAGTGAAGGACAGGCTCTGGGGACCCAGCATTTT
CASSEGQALGTQHF
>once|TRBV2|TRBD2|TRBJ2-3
TGTGCCAGCGGGCTAGCGGGTCCCCTCTCTAGCACAGATACGCAGTATTTT
CASGLAGPLSSTDTQYF
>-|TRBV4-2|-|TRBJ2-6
TGTGCCAGCAGGGGAGACTCTGGGGCCAACGTCCTGACTTTC
CASRGDSGANVLTF
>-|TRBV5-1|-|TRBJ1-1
TGCGCCAGCAGATCGACTTTAGCAGGGTTCACTGAAGCTTTCTTT
CASRSTLAGFTEAFF
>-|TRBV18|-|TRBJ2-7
TGTGCCAGCTCACCCGCGGGGTTATCCTACGAGCAGTACTTC
CASSPAGLSYEQYF
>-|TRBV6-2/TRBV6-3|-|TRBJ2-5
TGTGCCAGCAGTTACAGGCGCGGTTTAGGGGAAGAGACCCAGTACTTC
CASSYRRGLGEETQYF
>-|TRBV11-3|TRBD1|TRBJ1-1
TGTGCCAGCAGCTCCTCAGGGGGGGGCACTGAAGCTTTCTTT
CASSSSGGGTEAFF
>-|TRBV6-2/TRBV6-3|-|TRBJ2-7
TGTGCCAGCAGTTACTCGAGTGAGAAACACTCCTACGAGCAGTACTTC
CASSYSSEKHSYEQYF
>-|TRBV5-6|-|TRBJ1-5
TGTGCCAGCAGCCCTGGAACAAATTATCAGCCCCAGCATTTT
CASSPGTNYQPQHF
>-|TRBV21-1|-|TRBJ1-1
TGTGCCAGCAGCCCCGAGGACAGGCAGAACACTGAAGCTTTCTTT
CASSPEDRQNTEAFF
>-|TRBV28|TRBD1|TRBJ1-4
TGTGCCAGCAGTCATGACAGGGGAGATGAAAAACTGTTTTTT
CASSHDRGDEKLFF
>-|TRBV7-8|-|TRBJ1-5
TGTGCCAGCAGCCAGGACGGACGCGGGCCCCAGCATTTT
CASSQDGRGPQHF
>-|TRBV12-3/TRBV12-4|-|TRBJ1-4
TGTGCCAGCAGCCGCCAGCGGAATGAAAAACTGTTTTTT
CASSRQRNEKLFF
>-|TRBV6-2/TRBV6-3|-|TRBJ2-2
TGTGCCAGCAGTTGGACCCACGGGGGCACCGGGGAGCTGTTTTTT
CASSWTHGGTGELFF
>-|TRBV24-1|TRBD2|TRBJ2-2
TGTGCCACCAGTGATCCTTTAGCGGGAGTGGGCACCGGGGAGCTGTTTTTT
CATSDPLAGVGTGELFF
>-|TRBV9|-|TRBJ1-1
TGTGCCAGCACCTCTGGAGGGGGTTTGTCCACTGAAGCTTTCTTT
CASTSGGGLSTEAFF